The 5 T cell receptor beta chains below all came from one sample that was sequenced in a study of T cell responses to AZD1222 COVID-19 vaccine. Only in-frame clones appear in the TCRdb table, and some are missing; sequencing was by immunoSEQ multiplex PCR. Of 150,000 to 200,000 clones in the sample, approximately 90% are singletons; the top ten hold around 6.4%. Material: peripheral blood, obtained on day 0 of AZD1222 vaccination. These receptors originate from an adult in good health.

The chain links TRBV6-1 to TRBJ1-6; 8 bases are a match to TRBD1. V lost 4 bases and J lost 7; bases outside the gene matches: 12. The CDR3 has 17 residues. In germline, CDR1 is MNHNS, CDR2 SASEGT. The CDR3 loop reads CASSGSVGQGWNSPLHF. The CDR3 DNA follows: TGTGCCAGCAGTGGAAGCGTTGGACAGGGCTGGAATTCACCCCTCCACTTT.

The genes are TRBV7-6 and TRBJ1-5, with D possibly TRBD1 on 5 matching bases. Germline V lookup: CDR1 SGHVS, CDR2 FNYEAQ. The CDR3 consists of 15 residues. Trimming left V 1 base short and J 5 bases short, with 12 bases between. The chain's CDR3 is CASSLGQPFDQPQHF. CDR3 DNA sequence: TGTGCCAGCAGCTTAGGACAGCCCTTTGATCAGCCCCAGCATTTT.

The chain combines TRBV30 with TRBJ1-3; D not certain. This CDR3 is 14 amino acids long. V lost 2 bases and J lost 2, with 10 bases in between. Germline values: CDR1 GTSNPN, CDR2 SVGIG (reference sequence). The CDR3 protein is CAWSLGSPGNTIYF. The CDR3 nucleotides are TGTGCCTGGAGTCTTGGATCCCCTGGAAACACCATATATTTT.

The chain links TRBV7-2 to TRBJ1-2, with D unresolved. In germline, CDR1 is SGHTA, CDR2 FQGNSA. The V end was cut by 1 base, the J end by 3 bases, with 3 bases between. This CDR3 spans 12 amino acids. The CDR3 DNA follows: TGTGCCAGCAGCTTAGTACACTATGGCTACACCTTC. It specifies CASSLVHYGYTF.

The rearrangement joins TRBV4-2 to TRBJ1-1, with 7 bases that match TRBD1. The V gene's germline CDR1 is LGHNA and CDR2 YNFKEQ. V trimming: 0 bases; J trimming: 9 bases; junction bases outside the gene matches: 1. The CDR3 contains 12 residues. The CDR3 reads CASSQEGQKAFF. CDR3 coding DNA: TGTGCCAGCAGCCAAGAGGGACAGAAAGCTTTCTTT.